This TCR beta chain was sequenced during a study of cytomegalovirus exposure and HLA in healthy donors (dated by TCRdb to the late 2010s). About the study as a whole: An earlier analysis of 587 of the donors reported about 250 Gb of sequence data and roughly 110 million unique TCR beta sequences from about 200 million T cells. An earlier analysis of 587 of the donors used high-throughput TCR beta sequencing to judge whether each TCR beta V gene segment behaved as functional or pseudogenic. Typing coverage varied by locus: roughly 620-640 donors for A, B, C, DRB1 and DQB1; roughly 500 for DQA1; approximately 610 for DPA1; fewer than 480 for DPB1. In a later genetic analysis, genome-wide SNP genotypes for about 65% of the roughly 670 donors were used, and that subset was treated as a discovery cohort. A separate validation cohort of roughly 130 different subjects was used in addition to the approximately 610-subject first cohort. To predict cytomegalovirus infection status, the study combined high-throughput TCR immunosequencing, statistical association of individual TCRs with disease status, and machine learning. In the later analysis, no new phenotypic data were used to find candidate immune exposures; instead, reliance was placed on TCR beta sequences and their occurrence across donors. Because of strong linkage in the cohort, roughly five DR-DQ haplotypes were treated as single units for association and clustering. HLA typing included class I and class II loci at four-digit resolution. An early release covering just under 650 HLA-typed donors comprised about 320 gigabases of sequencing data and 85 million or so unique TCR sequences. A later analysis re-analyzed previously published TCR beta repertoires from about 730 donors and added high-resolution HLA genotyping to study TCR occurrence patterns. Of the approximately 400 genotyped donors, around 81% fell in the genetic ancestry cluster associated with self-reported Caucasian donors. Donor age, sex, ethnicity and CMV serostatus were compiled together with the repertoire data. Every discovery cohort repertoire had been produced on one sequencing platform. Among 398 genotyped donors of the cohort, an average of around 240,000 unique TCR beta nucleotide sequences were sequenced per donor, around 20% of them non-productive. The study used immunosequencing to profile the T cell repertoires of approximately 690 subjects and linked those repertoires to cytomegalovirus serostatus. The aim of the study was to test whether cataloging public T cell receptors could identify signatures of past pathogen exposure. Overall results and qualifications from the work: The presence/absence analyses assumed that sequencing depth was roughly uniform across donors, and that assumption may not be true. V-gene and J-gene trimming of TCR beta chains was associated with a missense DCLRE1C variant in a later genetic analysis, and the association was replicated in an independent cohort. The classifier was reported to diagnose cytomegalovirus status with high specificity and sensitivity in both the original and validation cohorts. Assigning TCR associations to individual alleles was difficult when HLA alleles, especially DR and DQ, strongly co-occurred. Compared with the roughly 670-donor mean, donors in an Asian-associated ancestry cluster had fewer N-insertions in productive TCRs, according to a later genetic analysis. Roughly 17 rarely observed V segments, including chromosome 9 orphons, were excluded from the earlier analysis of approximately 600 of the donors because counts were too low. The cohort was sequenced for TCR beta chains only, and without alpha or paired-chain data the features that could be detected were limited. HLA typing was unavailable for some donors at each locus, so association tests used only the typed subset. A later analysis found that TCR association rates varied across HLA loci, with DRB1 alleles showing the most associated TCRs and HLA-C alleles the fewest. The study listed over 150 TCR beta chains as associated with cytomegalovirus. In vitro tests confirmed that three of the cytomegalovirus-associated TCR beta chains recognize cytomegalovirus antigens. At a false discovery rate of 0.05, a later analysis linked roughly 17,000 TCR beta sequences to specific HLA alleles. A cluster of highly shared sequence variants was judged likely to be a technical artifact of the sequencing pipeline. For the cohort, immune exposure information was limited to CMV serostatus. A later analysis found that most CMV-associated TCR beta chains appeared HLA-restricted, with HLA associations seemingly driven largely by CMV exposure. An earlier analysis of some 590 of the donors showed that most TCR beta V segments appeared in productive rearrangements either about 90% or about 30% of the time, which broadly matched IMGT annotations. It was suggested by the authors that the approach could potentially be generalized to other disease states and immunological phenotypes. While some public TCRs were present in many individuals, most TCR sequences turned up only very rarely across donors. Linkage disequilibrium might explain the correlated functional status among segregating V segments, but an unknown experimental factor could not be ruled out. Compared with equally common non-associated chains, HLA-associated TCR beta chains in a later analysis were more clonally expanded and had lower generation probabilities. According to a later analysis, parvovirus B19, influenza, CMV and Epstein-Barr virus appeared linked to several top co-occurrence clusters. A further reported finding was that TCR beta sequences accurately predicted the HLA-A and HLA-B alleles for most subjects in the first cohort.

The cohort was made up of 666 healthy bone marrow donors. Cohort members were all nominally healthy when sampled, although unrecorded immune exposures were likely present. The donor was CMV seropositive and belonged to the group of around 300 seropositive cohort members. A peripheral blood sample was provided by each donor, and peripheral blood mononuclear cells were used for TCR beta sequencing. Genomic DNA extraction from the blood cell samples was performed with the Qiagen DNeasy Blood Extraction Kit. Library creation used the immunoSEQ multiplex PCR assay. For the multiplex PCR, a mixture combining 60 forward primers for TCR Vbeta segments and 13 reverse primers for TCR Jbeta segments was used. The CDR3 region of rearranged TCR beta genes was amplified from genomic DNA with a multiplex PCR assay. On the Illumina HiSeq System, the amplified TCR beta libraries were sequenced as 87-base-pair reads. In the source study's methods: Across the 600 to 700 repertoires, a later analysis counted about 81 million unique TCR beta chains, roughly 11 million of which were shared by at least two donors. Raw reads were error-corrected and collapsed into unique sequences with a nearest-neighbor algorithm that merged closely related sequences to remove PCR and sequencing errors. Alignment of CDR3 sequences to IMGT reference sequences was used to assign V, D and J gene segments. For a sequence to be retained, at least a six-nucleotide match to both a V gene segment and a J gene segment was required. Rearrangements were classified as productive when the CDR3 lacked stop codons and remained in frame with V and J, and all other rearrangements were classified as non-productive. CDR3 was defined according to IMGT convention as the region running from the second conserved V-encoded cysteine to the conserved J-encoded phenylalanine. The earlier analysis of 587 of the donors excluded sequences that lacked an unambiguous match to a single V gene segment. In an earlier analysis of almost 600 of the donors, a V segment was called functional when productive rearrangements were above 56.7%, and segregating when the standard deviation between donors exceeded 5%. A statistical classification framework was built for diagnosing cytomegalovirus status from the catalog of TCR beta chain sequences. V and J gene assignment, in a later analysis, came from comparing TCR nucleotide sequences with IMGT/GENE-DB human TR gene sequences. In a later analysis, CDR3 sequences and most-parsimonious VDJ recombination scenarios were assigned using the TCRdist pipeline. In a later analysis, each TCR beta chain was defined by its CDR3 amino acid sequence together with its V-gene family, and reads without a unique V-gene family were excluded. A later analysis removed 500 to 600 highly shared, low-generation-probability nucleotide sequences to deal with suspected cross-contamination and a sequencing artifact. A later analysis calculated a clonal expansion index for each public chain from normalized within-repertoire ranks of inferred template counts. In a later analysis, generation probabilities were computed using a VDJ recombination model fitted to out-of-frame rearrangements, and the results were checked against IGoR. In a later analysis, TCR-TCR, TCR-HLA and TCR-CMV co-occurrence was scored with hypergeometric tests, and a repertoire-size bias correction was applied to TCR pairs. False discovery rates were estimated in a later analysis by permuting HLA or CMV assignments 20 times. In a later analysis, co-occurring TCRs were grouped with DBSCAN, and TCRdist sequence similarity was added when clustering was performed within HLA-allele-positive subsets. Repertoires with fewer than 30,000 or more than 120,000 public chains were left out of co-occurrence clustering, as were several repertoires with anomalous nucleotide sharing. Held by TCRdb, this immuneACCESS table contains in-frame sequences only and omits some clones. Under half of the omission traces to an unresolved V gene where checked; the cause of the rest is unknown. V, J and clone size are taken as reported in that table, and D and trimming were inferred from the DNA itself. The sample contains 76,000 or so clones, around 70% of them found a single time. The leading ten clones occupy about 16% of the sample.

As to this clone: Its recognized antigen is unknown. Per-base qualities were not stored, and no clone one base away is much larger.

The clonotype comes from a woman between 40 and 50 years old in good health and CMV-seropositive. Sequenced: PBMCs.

The CDR3 protein: CASSPLAGGPGEQYF. The DNA reads as follows: TGCGCCAGCAGCCCCCTAGCGGGAGGGCCGGGAGAGCAGTACTTC. The sequence is built from TRBV5-1 and TRBJ2-7; the junction holds 12 bases that match TRBD2. Reading from cysteine to phenylalanine, the CDR3 counts 15 amino acids. The retained sequence is limited to the CDR3, 45 bases, with the frame set at the first base. V is trimmed back by 4 bases and J by 7 bases, and the junction contains 9 bases that no gene match accounts for. The germline V gene provides CDR1 SGHRS and CDR2 YFSETQ.